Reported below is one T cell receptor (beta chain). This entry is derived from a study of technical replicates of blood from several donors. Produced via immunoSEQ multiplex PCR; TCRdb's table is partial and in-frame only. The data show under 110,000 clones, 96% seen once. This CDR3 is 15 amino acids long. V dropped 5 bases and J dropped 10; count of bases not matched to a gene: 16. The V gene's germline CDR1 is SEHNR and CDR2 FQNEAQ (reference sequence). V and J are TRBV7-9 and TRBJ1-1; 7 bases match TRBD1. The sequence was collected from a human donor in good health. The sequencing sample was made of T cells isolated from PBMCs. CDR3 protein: CASSTPDRDRDRAFF. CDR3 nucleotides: TGTGCCAGCAGCACGCCCGATAGAGACAGGGATAGAGCTTTCTTT.